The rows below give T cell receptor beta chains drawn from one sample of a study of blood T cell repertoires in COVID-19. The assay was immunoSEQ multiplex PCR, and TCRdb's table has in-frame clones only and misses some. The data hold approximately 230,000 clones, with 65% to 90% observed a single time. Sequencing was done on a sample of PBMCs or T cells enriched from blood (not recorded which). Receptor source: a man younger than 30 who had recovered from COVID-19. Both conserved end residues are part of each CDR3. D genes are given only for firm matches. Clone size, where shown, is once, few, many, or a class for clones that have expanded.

CDR3 DNA: TGTGCCAGCAGCTTAACACAAACAGGGTTTGAGCAGTTCTTC; CDR3 protein: CASSLTQTGFEQFF; clone size: -; J gene: TRBJ2-1; D gene: -; V gene: TRBV7-6
CDR3 DNA: TGTGCCAGCAGCTTAGGGGGCATCGACTATGGCTACACCTTC; CDR3 protein: CASSLGGIDYGYTF; clone size: -; J gene: TRBJ1-2; D gene: TRBD1; V gene: TRBV5-6
CDR3 DNA: TGTGCTACCCGTCGACAGGGGATCACCGGGGAGCTGTTTTTT; CDR3 protein: CATRRQGITGELFF; clone size: -; J gene: TRBJ2-2; D gene: TRBD1; V gene: TRBV19
CDR3 DNA: TGTGCCAGCAGGCTCCAGGGACAGGGTGCAGCACCCCTCCACTTT; CDR3 protein: CASRLQGQGAAPLHF; clone size: few; J gene: TRBJ1-6; D gene: TRBD1; V gene: TRBV6-5
CDR3 DNA: TGTGCCAGCAGTTTAGCGGGGAAAATACGTGGTTTC; CDR3 protein: CASSLAGKIRGF; clone size: -; J gene: TRBJ1-2; D gene: -; V gene: TRBV28
CDR3 DNA: TGTGCCAGCAGTGAATTCTGGAGGGCAGGCCTTTCCTACGAGCAGTACTTC; CDR3 protein: CASSEFWRAGLSYEQYF; clone size: -; J gene: TRBJ2-7; D gene: -; V gene: TRBV6-1
CDR3 DNA: TGTGCCAGCTGGCCTGGGGGGGCACCTAACTATGGCTACACCTTC; CDR3 protein: CASWPGGAPNYGYTF; clone size: -; J gene: TRBJ1-2; D gene: -; V gene: TRBV28
CDR3 DNA: TGTGCCAGTAGTAGGCCTCGGGGGGAAAAACTGTTTTTT; CDR3 protein: CASSRPRGEKLFF; clone size: -; J gene: TRBJ1-4; D gene: -; V gene: TRBV19
CDR3 DNA: TGTGCCAGCAGCCCTCGACAGGGTGGCACTGAAGCTTTCTTT; CDR3 protein: CASSPRQGGTEAFF; clone size: -; J gene: TRBJ1-1; D gene: TRBD1; V gene: TRBV7-9
CDR3 DNA: TGTGCCAGCAGCTCTACAGGGGCGAGCAATCAGCCCCAGCATTTT; CDR3 protein: CASSSTGASNQPQHF; clone size: -; J gene: TRBJ1-5; D gene: TRBD1; V gene: TRBV11-2
CDR3 DNA: TGCGCCAGCAGCCCACGGGACAGGGGGTACGAGCAGTACTTC; CDR3 protein: CASSPRDRGYEQYF; clone size: few; J gene: TRBJ2-7; D gene: TRBD1; V gene: TRBV5-1
CDR3 DNA: TGTGCCAGCAGTTCCCTGACTAGCGGGGGCTACGAGCAGTACTTC; CDR3 protein: CASSSLTSGGYEQYF; clone size: once; J gene: TRBJ2-7; D gene: TRBD2; V gene: TRBV6-6
CDR3 DNA: TGTGCCAGCAGTGAATTGACCAGGAGGGCTAATGAAAAACTGTTTTTT; CDR3 protein: CASSELTRRANEKLFF; clone size: -; J gene: TRBJ1-4; D gene: -; V gene: TRBV6-1
CDR3 DNA: TGTGCCACCAGTGATGGGACAGTCGATCCCTATGGCTACACCTTC; CDR3 protein: CATSDGTVDPYGYTF; clone size: few; J gene: TRBJ1-2; D gene: TRBD1; V gene: TRBV24-1
CDR3 DNA: TGTGCCAGCAGACTAGCGGGGGGTGAGACCCAGTACTTC; CDR3 protein: CASRLAGGETQYF; clone size: -; J gene: TRBJ2-5; D gene: TRBD2; V gene: TRBV27
CDR3 DNA: TGTGCCAGCGGAGACGGGGGTCTAATCTACGAGCAGTACTTC; CDR3 protein: CASGDGGLIYEQYF; clone size: once; J gene: TRBJ2-7; D gene: -; V gene: TRBV25-1
CDR3 DNA: TGTGCCAGCAGCCCGGGAGGACTAGCTTCCTACAATGAGCAGTTCTTC; CDR3 protein: CASSPGGLASYNEQFF; clone size: -; J gene: TRBJ2-1; D gene: TRBD2; V gene: TRBV7-3
CDR3 DNA: TGCGCCAGCAGCTTGGCCCCTAGCGCGGCCTCCTACGAGCAGTACTTC; CDR3 protein: CASSLAPSAASYEQYF; clone size: -; J gene: TRBJ2-7; D gene: -; V gene: TRBV5-1
CDR3 DNA: TGCGCCAGCAGCCCCACGGGACTAGCGGAGGCCAAAAACATTCAGTACTTC; CDR3 protein: CASSPTGLAEAKNIQYF; clone size: -; J gene: TRBJ2-4; D gene: TRBD2; V gene: TRBV5-1
CDR3 DNA: TGTGCCAGCAGTTTATACGGGACAGGGGAACTGAACACTGAAGCTTTCTTT; CDR3 protein: CASSLYGTGELNTEAFF; clone size: -; J gene: TRBJ1-1; D gene: TRBD1; V gene: TRBV28
CDR3 DNA: TGTGCCAGCAGCTCACTCCAGGGACAGGGGGCGAAAGGCTACACCTTC; CDR3 protein: CASSSLQGQGAKGYTF; clone size: -; J gene: TRBJ1-2; D gene: TRBD1; V gene: TRBV7-9
CDR3 DNA: TGTGCCAGCAGTGATAACAGGGCCCTTAGTGAAAAACTGTTTTTT; CDR3 protein: CASSDNRALSEKLFF; clone size: -; J gene: TRBJ1-4; D gene: -; V gene: TRBV25-1
CDR3 DNA: TGTGCCAGCAGCTTAGTCGGCAATCAGCCCCAGCATTTT; CDR3 protein: CASSLVGNQPQHF; clone size: -; J gene: TRBJ1-5; D gene: -; V gene: TRBV7-9
CDR3 DNA: TGTGCCAGCAGTTTAGGCCCGGGCACTGAAGCTTTCTTT; CDR3 protein: CASSLGPGTEAFF; clone size: -; J gene: TRBJ1-1; D gene: -; V gene: TRBV12-3/TRBV12-4
CDR3 DNA: TGTGCCAGCAGTCTCCGAAAGACTAGCGGGGGGTCAGATACGCAGTATTTT; CDR3 protein: CASSLRKTSGGSDTQYF; clone size: -; J gene: TRBJ2-3; D gene: TRBD2; V gene: TRBV6-6
CDR3 DNA: TGTGCCAGCAGCTTCGGGGGAAATCAGCCCCAGCATTTT; CDR3 protein: CASSFGGNQPQHF; clone size: -; J gene: TRBJ1-5; D gene: -; V gene: TRBV7-6
CDR3 DNA: TGTGCCAGCAGCGTAGAGGGGGCAGGTGATGGCTACACCTTC; CDR3 protein: CASSVEGAGDGYTF; clone size: -; J gene: TRBJ1-2; D gene: TRBD1; V gene: TRBV28
CDR3 DNA: TGTGCCAGTAGTACCTCCGGGACTAGCGGGGCAGAGACCCAGTACTTC; CDR3 protein: CASSTSGTSGAETQYF; clone size: few; J gene: TRBJ2-5; D gene: TRBD2; V gene: TRBV19
CDR3 DNA: TGTGCCACCAGCAGAGATCGGTCTAGCGGGGGGGCTAGTGAGCAGTTCTTC; CDR3 protein: CATSRDRSSGGASEQFF; clone size: once; J gene: TRBJ2-1; D gene: TRBD2; V gene: TRBV15
CDR3 DNA: TGTGCCAGTTCTCTCACCGGGACAGGCCCTGGAAACACCATATATTTT; CDR3 protein: CASSLTGTGPGNTIYF; clone size: -; J gene: TRBJ1-3; D gene: TRBD1; V gene: TRBV19
CDR3 DNA: TGTGCCACCGGGGGGATACAAGAGACCCAGTACTTC; CDR3 protein: CATGGIQETQYF; clone size: -; J gene: TRBJ2-5; D gene: TRBD2; V gene: TRBV10-3
CDR3 DNA: TGTGCCAGTAGTAGACGGAGGACGGGGGGTAATGAGCAGTTCTTC; CDR3 protein: CASSRRRTGGNEQFF; clone size: -; J gene: TRBJ2-1; D gene: TRBD2; V gene: TRBV19
CDR3 DNA: TGTGCCAGCACCCAACTAGCGGGCACAGATACGCAGTATTTT; CDR3 protein: CASTQLAGTDTQYF; clone size: -; J gene: TRBJ2-3; D gene: TRBD2; V gene: TRBV28
CDR3 DNA: TGTGCCAGCTCACCCTCTAGCTACGAGCAGTACTTC; CDR3 protein: CASSPSSYEQYF; clone size: -; J gene: TRBJ2-7; D gene: -; V gene: TRBV18
CDR3 DNA: TGTGCCAGCAAAAAGATGACAGGGGACACCGGGGAGCTGTTTTTT; CDR3 protein: CASKKMTGDTGELFF; clone size: -; J gene: TRBJ2-2; D gene: TRBD1; V gene: TRBV6-5
CDR3 DNA: TGTGCCAGCCGTCGACTAGCGGGAGTTTATGAGCAGTTCTTC; CDR3 protein: CASRRLAGVYEQFF; clone size: once; J gene: TRBJ2-1; D gene: TRBD2; V gene: TRBV28
CDR3 DNA: TGTGCCAGCAGCTCGACTAGCGGGAGGGCCGCCGAGCAGTTCTTC; CDR3 protein: CASSSTSGRAAEQFF; clone size: few; J gene: TRBJ2-1; D gene: TRBD2; V gene: TRBV11-3
CDR3 DNA: TGTGCCAGCAGCTTAGAGTCAGGGATCTACGAGCAGTACTTC; CDR3 protein: CASSLESGIYEQYF; clone size: -; J gene: TRBJ2-7; D gene: -; V gene: TRBV7-8
CDR3 DNA: TGTGCCAGCAGGATAGTATGGGATACGCAGTATTTT; CDR3 protein: CASRIVWDTQYF; clone size: -; J gene: TRBJ2-3; D gene: -; V gene: TRBV7-9
CDR3 DNA: TGTGCCTGGAGTCGGCAGGGGAATCAGCCCCAGCATTTT; CDR3 protein: CAWSRQGNQPQHF; clone size: once; J gene: TRBJ1-5; D gene: -; V gene: TRBV30
CDR3 DNA: TGTGCCTGGGATGAGTATCGGGGAAACACCATATATTTT; CDR3 protein: CAWDEYRGNTIYF; clone size: few; J gene: TRBJ1-3; D gene: -; V gene: TRBV30
CDR3 DNA: TGTGCCAGCACCCCCATGCGGGGGGTCCTCGATGAGCAGTTCTTC; CDR3 protein: CASTPMRGVLDEQFF; clone size: -; J gene: TRBJ2-1; D gene: TRBD2; V gene: TRBV14
CDR3 DNA: TGCGCCAGCAGTGACAGCTACGAGCAGTACTTC; CDR3 protein: CASSDSYEQYF; clone size: -; J gene: TRBJ2-7; D gene: -; V gene: TRBV10-1
CDR3 DNA: TGTGCCAGCAGCTCCCTCGGAGAGACCCAGTACTTC; CDR3 protein: CASSSLGETQYF; clone size: -; J gene: TRBJ2-5; D gene: -; V gene: TRBV5-6
CDR3 DNA: TGCGCCAGCAGCTTGGGCGGGCTAGCGATCGGCACAGATACGCAGTATTTT; CDR3 protein: CASSLGGLAIGTDTQYF; clone size: once; J gene: TRBJ2-3; D gene: -; V gene: TRBV5-1
CDR3 DNA: TGTGCCATCGGACTAGCGGGGGGCCCCAATGAGCAGTTCTTC; CDR3 protein: CAIGLAGGPNEQFF; clone size: -; J gene: TRBJ2-1; D gene: TRBD2; V gene: TRBV10-3
CDR3 DNA: TGTGCCAGCAGCCCCCGACTAGCGGATTACAATGAGCAGTTCTTC; CDR3 protein: CASSPRLADYNEQFF; clone size: -; J gene: TRBJ2-1; D gene: TRBD2; V gene: TRBV13
CDR3 DNA: TGTGCCTGGAGTTACAGGGGGCGGCTTATGAATTCACCCCTCCACTTT; CDR3 protein: CAWSYRGRLMNSPLHF; clone size: -; J gene: TRBJ1-6; D gene: TRBD1; V gene: TRBV30